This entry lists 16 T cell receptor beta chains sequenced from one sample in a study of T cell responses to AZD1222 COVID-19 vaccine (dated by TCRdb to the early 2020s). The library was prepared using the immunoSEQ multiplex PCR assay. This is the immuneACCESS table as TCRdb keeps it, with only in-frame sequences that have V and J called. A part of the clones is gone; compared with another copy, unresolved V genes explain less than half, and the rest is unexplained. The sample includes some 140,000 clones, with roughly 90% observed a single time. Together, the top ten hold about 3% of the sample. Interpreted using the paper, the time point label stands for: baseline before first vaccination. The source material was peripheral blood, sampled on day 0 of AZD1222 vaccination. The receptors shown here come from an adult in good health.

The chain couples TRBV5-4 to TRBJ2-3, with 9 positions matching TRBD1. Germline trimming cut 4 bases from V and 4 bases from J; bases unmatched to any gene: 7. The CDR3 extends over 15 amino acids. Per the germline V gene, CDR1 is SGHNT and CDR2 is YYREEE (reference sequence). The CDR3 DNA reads TGTGCCAGCAGCCCTGGACAGGGGTGGGCAGATACGCAGTATTTT. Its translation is CASSPGQGWADTQYF.

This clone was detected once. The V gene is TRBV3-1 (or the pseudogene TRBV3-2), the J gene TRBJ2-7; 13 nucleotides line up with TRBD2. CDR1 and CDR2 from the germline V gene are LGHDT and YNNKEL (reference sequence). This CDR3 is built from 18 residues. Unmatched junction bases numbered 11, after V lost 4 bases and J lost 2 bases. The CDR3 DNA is TGTGCCAGCAGCCCAGGACTAGCGGGAGTCATAGAGACCTACGAGCAGTACTTC. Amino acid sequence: CASSPGLAGVIETYEQYF.

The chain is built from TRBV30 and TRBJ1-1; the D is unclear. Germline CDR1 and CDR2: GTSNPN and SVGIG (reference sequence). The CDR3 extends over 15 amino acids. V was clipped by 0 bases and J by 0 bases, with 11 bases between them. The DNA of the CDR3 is TGTGCCTGGAGTGTAAGGTTGGGGTTGAACACTGAAGCTTTCTTT. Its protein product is CAWSVRLGLNTEAFF.

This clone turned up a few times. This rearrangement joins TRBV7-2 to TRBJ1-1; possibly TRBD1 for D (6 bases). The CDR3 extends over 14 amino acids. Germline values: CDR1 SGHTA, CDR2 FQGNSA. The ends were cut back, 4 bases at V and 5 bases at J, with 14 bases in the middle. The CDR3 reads CASSSQGGRTEAFF. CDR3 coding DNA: TGTGCCAGCAGCTCCCAAGGGGGGCGGACTGAAGCTTTCTTT.

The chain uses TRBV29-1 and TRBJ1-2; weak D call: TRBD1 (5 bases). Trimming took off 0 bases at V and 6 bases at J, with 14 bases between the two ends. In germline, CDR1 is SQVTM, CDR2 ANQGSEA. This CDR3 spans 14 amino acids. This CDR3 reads CSVEDPWGPNGYTF. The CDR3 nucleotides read TGCAGCGTTGAAGATCCGTGGGGACCCAATGGCTACACCTTC.

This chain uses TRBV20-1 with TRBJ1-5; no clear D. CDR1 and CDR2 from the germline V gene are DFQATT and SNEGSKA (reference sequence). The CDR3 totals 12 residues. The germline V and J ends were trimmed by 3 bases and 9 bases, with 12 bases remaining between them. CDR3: CSASPFEGPQHF. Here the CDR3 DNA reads TGCAGTGCTAGTCCATTCGAGGGGCCCCAGCATTTT.

The CDR3 region is CASGTPYDDRDHGYTF. CDR3 nucleotides: TGTGCCAGCGGGACCCCCTATGACGACAGGGATCATGGCTACACCTTC. V and J are TRBV2 and TRBJ1-2; 7 positions match TRBD1. The CDR3 has 16 amino acids. With 8 bases clipped from V and 6 bases from J, the junction kept 18 bases outside the gene matches. Germline values: CDR1 SNHLY, CDR2 FYNNEI.

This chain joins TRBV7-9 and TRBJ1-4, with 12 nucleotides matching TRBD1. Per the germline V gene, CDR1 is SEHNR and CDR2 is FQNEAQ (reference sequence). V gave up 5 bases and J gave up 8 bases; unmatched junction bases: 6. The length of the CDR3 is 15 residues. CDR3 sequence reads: CASSVPGQGAEKLFF. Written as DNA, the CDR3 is TGTGCCAGCAGCGTGCCGGGACAGGGGGCGGAAAAACTGTTTTTT.

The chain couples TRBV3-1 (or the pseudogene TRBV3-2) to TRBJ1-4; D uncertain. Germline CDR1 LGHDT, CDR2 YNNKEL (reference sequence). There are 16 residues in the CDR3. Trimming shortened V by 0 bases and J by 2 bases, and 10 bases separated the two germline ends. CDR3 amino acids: CASSQDQSRTNEKLFF. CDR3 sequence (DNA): TGTGCCAGCAGCCAAGATCAAAGCCGGACTAATGAAAAACTGTTTTTT.

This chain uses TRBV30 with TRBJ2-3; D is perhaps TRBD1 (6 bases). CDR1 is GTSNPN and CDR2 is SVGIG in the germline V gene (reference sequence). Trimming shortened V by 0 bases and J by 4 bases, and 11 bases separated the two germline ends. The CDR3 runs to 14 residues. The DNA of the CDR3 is TGTGCCTGGAGTGTAAGGGGGAGTCCAGATACGCAGTATTTT. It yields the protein CAWSVRGSPDTQYF.

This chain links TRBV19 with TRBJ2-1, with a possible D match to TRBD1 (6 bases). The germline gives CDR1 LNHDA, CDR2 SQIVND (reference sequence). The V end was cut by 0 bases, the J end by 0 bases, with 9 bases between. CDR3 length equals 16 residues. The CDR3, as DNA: TGTGCCAGTAGTATAGACAGGGGAAGCTCCTACAATGAGCAGTTCTTC. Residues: CASSIDRGSSYNEQFF.

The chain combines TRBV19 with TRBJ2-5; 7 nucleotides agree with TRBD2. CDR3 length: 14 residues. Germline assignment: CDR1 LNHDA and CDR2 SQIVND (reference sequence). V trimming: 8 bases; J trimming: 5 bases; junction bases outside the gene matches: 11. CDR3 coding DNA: TGTGCCAGTGCCGAGGTTGGGGGGGTCGAGACCCAGTACTTC. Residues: CASAEVGGVETQYF.

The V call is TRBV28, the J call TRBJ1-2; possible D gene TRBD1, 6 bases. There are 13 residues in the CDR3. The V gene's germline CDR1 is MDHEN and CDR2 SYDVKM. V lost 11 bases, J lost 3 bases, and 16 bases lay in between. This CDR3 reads CAANQQGYYGYTF. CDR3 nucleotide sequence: TGTGCCGCCAACCAACAGGGTTACTATGGCTACACCTTC.

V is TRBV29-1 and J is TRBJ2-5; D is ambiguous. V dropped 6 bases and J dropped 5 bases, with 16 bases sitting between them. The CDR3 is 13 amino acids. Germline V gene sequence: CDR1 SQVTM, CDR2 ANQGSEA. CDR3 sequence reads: CSVAASQRETQYF. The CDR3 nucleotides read TGCAGCGTGGCGGCCTCTCAGAGGGAGACCCAGTACTTC.

The CDR3: CASSPGAYVDQPQHF. Here the CDR3 DNA reads TGTGCCAGCAGTCCAGGGGCGTATGTAGATCAGCCCCAGCATTTT. V and J are TRBV6-6 and TRBJ1-5, with a possible D match to TRBD1 (6 bases). The CDR3 runs 15 residues. From germline, CDR1 is MNHNY and CDR2 SVGAGI (reference sequence). Trimming removed 5 bases from V and 5 bases from J, with 16 bases in between.

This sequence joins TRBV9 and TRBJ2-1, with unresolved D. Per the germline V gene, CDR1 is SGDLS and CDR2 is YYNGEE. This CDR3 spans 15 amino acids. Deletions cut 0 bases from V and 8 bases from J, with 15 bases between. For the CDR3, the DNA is TGTGCCAGCAGCGTAGCTACGCTAGTTAGGGATGAGCAGTTCTTC. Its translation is CASSVATLVRDEQFF.